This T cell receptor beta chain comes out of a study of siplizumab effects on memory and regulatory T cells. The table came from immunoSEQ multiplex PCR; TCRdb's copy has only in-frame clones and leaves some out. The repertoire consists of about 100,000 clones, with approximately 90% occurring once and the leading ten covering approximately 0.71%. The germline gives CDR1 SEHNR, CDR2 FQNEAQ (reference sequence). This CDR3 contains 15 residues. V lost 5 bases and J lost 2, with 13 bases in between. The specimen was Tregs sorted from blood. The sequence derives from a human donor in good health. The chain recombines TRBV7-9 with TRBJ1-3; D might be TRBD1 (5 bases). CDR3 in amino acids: CASSPAGGTGNTIYF. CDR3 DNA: TGTGCCAGCAGCCCGGCCGGGGGTACTGGAAACACCATATATTTT.